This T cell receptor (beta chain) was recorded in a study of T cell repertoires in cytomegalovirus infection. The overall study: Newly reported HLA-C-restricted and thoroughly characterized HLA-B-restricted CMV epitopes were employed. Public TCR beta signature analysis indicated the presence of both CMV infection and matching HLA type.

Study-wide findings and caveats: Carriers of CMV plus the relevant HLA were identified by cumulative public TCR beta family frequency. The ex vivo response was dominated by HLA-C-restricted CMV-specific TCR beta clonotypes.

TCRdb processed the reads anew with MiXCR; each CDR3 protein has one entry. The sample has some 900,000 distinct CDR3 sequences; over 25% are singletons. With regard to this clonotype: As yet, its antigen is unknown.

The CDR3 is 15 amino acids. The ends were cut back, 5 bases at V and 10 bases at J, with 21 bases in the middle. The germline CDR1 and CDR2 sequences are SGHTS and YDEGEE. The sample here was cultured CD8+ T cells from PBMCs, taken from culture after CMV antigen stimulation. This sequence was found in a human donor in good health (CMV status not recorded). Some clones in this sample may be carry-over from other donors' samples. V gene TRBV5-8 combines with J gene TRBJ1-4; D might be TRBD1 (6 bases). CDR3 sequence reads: CASRPRDTKFGKLFF. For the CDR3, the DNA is TGTGCCAGCAGACCCCGGGACACTAAATTTGGAAAACTGTTTTTT.